This entry features one T cell receptor (beta chain) sequence. These data are taken from a study of graft-versus-host responses after intestinal transplantation. The method was immunoSEQ multiplex PCR; TCRdb's version includes in-frame clones alone and lacks a portion of them. The sample lists approximately 100,000 clones, 86% seen once, with under 1.5% in the top ten. Per germline, CDR1 SNHLY and CDR2 FYNNEI. The junction had 7 bases not matched to a gene; V was cut back by 4 bases and J by 4 bases. This CDR3 has 16 residues. The clonotype was recovered from a human patient who received an intestinal transplant, so some T cells may come from the graft donor. This chain connects TRBV2 to TRBJ2-3; 11 bases are shared with TRBD1. The sequences come from PBMCs, collected 255 days after intestinal transplant. In DNA form, the CDR3 reads TGTGCCAGCAGTGCCGGACAGGGGGCGGCCCCAGATACGCAGTATTTT. Amino acid sequence: CASSAGQGAAPDTQYF.